Given below is one T cell receptor (beta chain) in context. This record belongs to a study of blood T cell repertoires in COVID-19. About the research overall: Donors in the United States, Italy and Spain gave samples during acute or convalescent COVID-19. T cells, B-cell-depleted T cells, or PBMCs supplied cDNA or gDNA.

The CDR3 is 13 residues long. From germline, CDR1 is SGHDT and CDR2 YYEEEE. With 4 bases removed from V and 3 bases from J, the gap between germline ends came to 8 bases. Per the original methods: Amplifying reference gene primers gave estimates of nucleated cell counts. The table came from immunoSEQ multiplex PCR; TCRdb's copy has only in-frame clones and leaves some out. D and trimming were read from the DNA, whereas the V and J calls and clone size are those reported in that table. Seen here are some 64,000 clones, over 75% observed once, and the top ten hold 3.5%. The sample comprised peripheral blood. This rearrangement joins TRBV5-6 to TRBJ1-3; D gene unclear. This TCR was recovered from a man between 50 and 59 years old with active COVID-19. The CDR3 region is CASSVVVGNTIYF. DNA of the CDR3: TGTGCCAGCAGCGTAGTCGTTGGAAACACCATATATTTT.